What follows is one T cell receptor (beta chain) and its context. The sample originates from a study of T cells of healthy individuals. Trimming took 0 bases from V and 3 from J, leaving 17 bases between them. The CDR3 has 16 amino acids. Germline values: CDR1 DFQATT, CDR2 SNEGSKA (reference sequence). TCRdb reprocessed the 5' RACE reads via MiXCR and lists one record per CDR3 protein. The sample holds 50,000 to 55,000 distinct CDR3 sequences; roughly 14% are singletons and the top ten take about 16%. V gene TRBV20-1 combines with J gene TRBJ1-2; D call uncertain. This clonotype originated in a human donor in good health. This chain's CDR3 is CSARDGTITSDYGYTF. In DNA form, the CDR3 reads TGCAGTGCTAGAGATGGCACAATTACCTCTGACTATGGCTACACCTTC.